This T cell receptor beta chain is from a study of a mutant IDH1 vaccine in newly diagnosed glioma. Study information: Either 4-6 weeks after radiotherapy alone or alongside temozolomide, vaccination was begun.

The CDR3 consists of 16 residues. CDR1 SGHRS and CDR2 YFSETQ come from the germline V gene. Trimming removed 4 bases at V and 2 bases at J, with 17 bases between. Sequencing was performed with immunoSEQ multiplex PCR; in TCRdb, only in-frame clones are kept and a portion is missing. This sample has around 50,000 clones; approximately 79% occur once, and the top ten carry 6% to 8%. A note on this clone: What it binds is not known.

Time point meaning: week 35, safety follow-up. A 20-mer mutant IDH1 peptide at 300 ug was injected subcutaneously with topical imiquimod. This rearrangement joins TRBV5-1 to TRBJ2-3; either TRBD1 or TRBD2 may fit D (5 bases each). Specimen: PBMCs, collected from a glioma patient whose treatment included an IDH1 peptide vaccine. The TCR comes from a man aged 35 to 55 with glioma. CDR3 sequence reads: CASSLGTATFTDTQYF. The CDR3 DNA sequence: TGCGCCAGCAGCCTAGGGACCGCCACGTTCACAGATACGCAGTATTTT.